This is a list of T cell receptor beta chains from one sample in a study of naive and memory T cell subsets. TCRdb used MiXCR to reprocess the UMI-ligation and nested PCR reads, holding one entry per CDR3 protein. The sample contains some 83,000 distinct CDR3 sequences, roughly 9.2% of which appear only once. The sequenced sample consisted of naive CD8+ T cells from blood. Source of these receptors: a human donor in good health. The CDR3 runs from the conserved cysteine through the conserved F or W. D genes are given only for firm matches. The size of a clone is reported for some rows only, either as once, few or many, or as a class for expanded clones.

CDR3aa: CAISGPGQGYEQYF; CDR3nt: TGTGCCATCAGTGGGCCCGGACAGGGCTACGAGCAGTACTTC; v_gene: TRBV10-3; len: 14; abundance: many; d_gene: TRBD1; j_gene: TRBJ2-7
CDR3aa: CASSLRDSYSYEQYF; CDR3nt: TGTGCCAGCAGCTTAAGGGACAGCTATTCCTACGAGCAGTACTTC; v_gene: TRBV13; len: 15; abundance: few; d_gene: TRBD1; j_gene: TRBJ2-7
CDR3aa: CASSQDPGQVNQPQHF; CDR3nt: TGCGCCAGCAGCCAAGATCCAGGACAGGTAAATCAGCCCCAGCATTTT; v_gene: TRBV4-1; len: 16; abundance: many; d_gene: TRBD1; j_gene: TRBJ1-5
CDR3aa: CASSLVSRADYGYTF; CDR3nt: TGTGCCAGCAGCTTAGTATCGCGGGCAGACTATGGCTACACCTTC; v_gene: TRBV11-2; len: 15; abundance: few; d_gene: NA; j_gene: TRBJ1-2
CDR3aa: CSVSSGTYSYEQYF; CDR3nt: TGCAGCGTATCCTCCGGGACTTACTCCTACGAGCAGTACTTC; v_gene: TRBV29-1; len: 14; abundance: few; d_gene: NA; j_gene: TRBJ2-7
CDR3aa: CASSSKVGSGANVLTF; CDR3nt: TGTGCCAGCAGCTCCAAAGTCGGCTCTGGGGCCAACGTCCTGACTTTC; v_gene: TRBV7-9; len: 16; abundance: NA; d_gene: NA; j_gene: TRBJ2-6
CDR3aa: CASSYLNGFEQYF; CDR3nt: TGTGCCAGCAGTTATCTAAACGGGTTTGAGCAGTACTTC; v_gene: TRBV6-5; len: 13; abundance: NA; d_gene: NA; j_gene: TRBJ2-7
CDR3aa: CASSKAFF; CDR3nt: TGTGCCAGCAGTAAAGCTTTCTTT; v_gene: TRBV7-2; len: 8; abundance: many; d_gene: NA; j_gene: TRBJ1-1
CDR3aa: CASSLIGNEQFF; CDR3nt: TGTGCCAGCAGTTTAATAGGCAATGAGCAGTTCTTC; v_gene: TRBV28; len: 12; abundance: many; d_gene: NA; j_gene: TRBJ2-1
CDR3aa: CASSYPGLNTEAFF; CDR3nt: TGTGCCAGCAGTTACCCGGGACTGAACACTGAAGCTTTCTTT; v_gene: TRBV6-6; len: 14; abundance: few; d_gene: NA; j_gene: TRBJ1-1
CDR3aa: CASSSLSNQPQHF; CDR3nt: TGTGCCAGCAGTTCCCTCAGCAATCAGCCCCAGCATTTT; v_gene: TRBV27; len: 13; abundance: NA; d_gene: NA; j_gene: TRBJ1-5